A selection of T cell receptor beta chains follows, all from one sample in a study of technical replicates of blood from a few donors. Sequencing used immunoSEQ multiplex PCR; TCRdb keeps in-frame clones, though not all of them. Among more than 90,000 clones listed, roughly 95% were seen once. The sample was T cells isolated from PBMCs. All receptors derive from a human donor in good health. Each CDR3 is given with its conserved first and last residue. Size is stated for part of the rows, as once, few or many counts, or as a class when the clone is expanded.

-	TRBJ2-7	TRBV11-2	CASSFGTGGHILLRKQYF
-	TRBJ1-2	TRBV30	CAWSGGTGLGNYGYTF
-	TRBJ1-4	TRBV28	CASSGGSEKLFF
-	TRBJ2-3	TRBV5-5	CASSRRQDPTDTQYF
-	TRBJ1-3	TRBV6-1	CAREELSGNTIYF
-	TRBJ1-2	TRBV6-1	CASSETRTLYGYTF
-	TRBJ2-1	TRBV30	CAWRPWGRGPYNEQFF
-	TRBJ1-2	TRBV28	CASSLPEHYGYTF
-	TRBJ2-1	TRBV27	CASYSGQGYNEQFF
-	TRBJ2-1	TRBV6-1	CASRGSTRYEQFF
-	TRBJ2-7	TRBV2	CAVTGTDLTYEQYF
-	TRBJ2-7	TRBV6-4	CASSDFNTYEQYF
-	TRBJ1-6	TRBV7-2	CASRFPGQGFNSYNSPLHF
-	TRBJ2-1	TRBV19	CASSLSGAYNEQFF
-	TRBJ2-1	TRBV7-3	CASSVGLAGGPPYNEQFF
once	TRBJ2-2	TRBV28	CASSFLDRFNTGELFF
-	TRBJ2-7	TRBV5-1	CASSSGTGGYEQYF
-	TRBJ1-1	TRBV6-1	CASSGRGGAGTEAFF
-	TRBJ2-3	TRBV6-6	CASSWRGDTDTQYF
-	TRBJ2-7	TRBV7-6	CASSLAPSGSPADEQYF
-	TRBJ1-5	TRBV15	CATSETILARDRGMGQPQHF
once	TRBJ2-1	TRBV11-3	CASSYTSGGINEQFF
-	TRBJ2-3	TRBV19	CASSPTYSSGAADTQYF
-	TRBJ2-1	TRBV19	CASRPNPSGRTNEQFF
-	TRBJ1-1	TRBV9	CASSVVANGEVEAFF
once	TRBJ2-3	TRBV10-2	CASRGGRSADTQYF
-	TRBJ1-1	TRBV12-5	CASGFEGAPNTEAFF
-	TRBJ2-1	TRBV6-5	CASSSGQAGGYNEQFF
-	TRBJ1-1	TRBV10-3	CAISGQNTRGRNTEAFF
-	TRBJ2-2	TRBV29-1	CSVLTTWGLAGDRDTGELFF
-	TRBJ2-7	TRBV29-1	CSTTAGTGGYEQYF
-	TRBJ2-5	TRBV9	CASSVDLRETQYF
-	TRBJ2-2	TRBV2	CATKGTRNTGELFF
-	TRBJ1-2	TRBV2	CASSVGSGYGYTF
-	TRBJ2-1	TRBV13	CASSLTLSGGEQFF
-	TRBJ2-5	TRBV19	CASSRDRSETQYF
-	TRBJ1-4	TRBV5-1	CASSTGGLGATNEKLFF
-	TRBJ1-5	TRBV5-5	CASSLNGQGRGQPQHF
few	TRBJ1-1	TRBV6-1	CASRTAGANTEAFF
-	TRBJ2-1	TRBV10-2	CASSEGQVMGEQFF
-	TRBJ1-6	TRBV5-4	CASSVEQGSALHF
-	TRBJ2-7	TRBV5-1	CASSLKWRGARYEQYF
-	TRBJ2-5	TRBV29-1	CSVERLSAQETQYF
-	TRBJ2-1	TRBV5-1	CASSQKGTFEQFF
-	TRBJ2-1	TRBV4-2	CASSQDLVTRDYNEQFF
-	TRBJ2-5	TRBV7-9	CASKSRTGEETQYF